This passage covers 29 T cell receptor beta chains from one sample sequenced in a study of cytomegalovirus exposure and HLA in healthy donors. Researchers ran the PCR with 60 Vbeta and 13 Jbeta primers. The assay was immunoSEQ multiplex PCR, and TCRdb's table has in-frame clones only and misses some. The profile shows some 130,000 clones, 76% of them singletons. What was sequenced was PBMCs. Receptors originate from a female donor in good health and CMV-seropositive.

The chain couples TRBV13 to TRBJ2-5, with 9 bases fitting TRBD2. Per germline, CDR1 PRHDT and CDR2 FYEKMQ (reference sequence). This CDR3 has 16 residues. J gave up 4 bases and V 5 bases, and 11 bases lay outside the gene matches. CDR3 DNA: TGTGCCAGCAGCCACGGGGAAGCGGGGGGAGGAGAGACCCAGTACTTC. It is translated as CASSHGEAGGGETQYF.

J is TRBJ2-7 and V is TRBV5-1; 9 bases are shared with TRBD1. The V and J ends lost 4 bases and 6 bases, in that order; junction bases with no gene match: 11. The length of the CDR3 is 15 residues. Germline V gene sequence: CDR1 SGHRS, CDR2 YFSETQ. CDR3 sequence (DNA): TGCGCCAGCAGCAGGTCCCCGGGACAGGGTGCCGAGCAGTACTTC. Protein: CASSRSPGQGAEQYF.

This chain uses TRBV9 with TRBJ2-5; 7 bases are a match to TRBD2. V gave up 4 bases and J gave up 0 bases; unmatched junction bases: 3. Germline V lookup: CDR1 SGDLS, CDR2 YYNGEE. The CDR3 extends over 14 amino acids. The CDR3 bases are TGTGCCAGCAGCCGCCGGGGGGACCAAGAGACCCAGTACTTC. Translated: CASSRRGDQETQYF.

The chain recombines TRBV10-2 with TRBJ2-5, with 16 bases fitting TRBD2. The CDR3 contains 21 residues. Germline V gene sequence: CDR1 WSHSY, CDR2 SAAADI. The trim removed 5 bases at V and 5 bases at J, leaving 20 bases unmatched. The CDR3 nucleotides are TGCGCCAGCAGTTGGACAGGGGCAGCCTTCGCGGGACTAGCGGGGGGGGAGACCCAGTACTTC. It yields the protein CASSWTGAAFAGLAGGETQYF.

V usage is TRBV2 and J usage is TRBJ2-7; D is unclear. V was trimmed by 8 bases and J by 4 bases, leaving 12 bases between them. The CDR3 runs 12 residues. CDR1 and CDR2 from the germline V gene are SNHLY and FYNNEI. CDR3 sequence (DNA): TGTGCCAGCTACGTGGGCTCATACGAGCAGTACTTC. Its translation: CASYVGSYEQYF.

The chain links TRBV2 to TRBJ1-5; 7 nucleotides match TRBD1. The germline V gene has CDR1 SNHLY and CDR2 FYNNEI. V was clipped by 7 bases and J by 3 bases; unmatched bases: 3. This CDR3 region has 13 residues. CDR3 DNA: TGTGCCAGCATGGGACAGCTCAATCAGCCCCAGCATTTT. Encoded protein: CASMGQLNQPQHF.

This clone was counted a few times. The gene calls are TRBV18 and TRBJ2-2; 11 nucleotides match TRBD2. Germline V gene data show CDR1 as KGHSH and CDR2 as LQKENI. V was clipped by 4 bases and J by 6 bases; unmatched bases: 4. The CDR3 sequence is 15 residues long. The CDR3 sequence is CASSHTSGSSGELFF. The CDR3, as DNA: TGTGCCAGCTCACATACTAGCGGGAGTTCCGGGGAGCTGTTTTTT.

This clone was detected once. The chain joins TRBV19 to TRBJ2-2; D possibly corresponds to TRBD1 (5 bases). Germline CDR1 reads LNHDA; CDR2 reads SQIVND (reference sequence). CDR3 length equals 12 residues. Trimming pared 4 bases from V and 7 bases from J, leaving 7 bases between. The CDR3 region is CASSKQDGELFF. CDR3 DNA: TGTGCCAGTAGTAAACAGGACGGGGAGCTGTTTTTT. The whole variable domain, remainder taken from reference TRBV19 and TRBJ2-2, is DGGITQSPKYLFRKEGQNVTLSCEQNLNHDAMYWYRQDPGQGLRLIYYSQIVNDFQKGDIAEGYSVSREKKESFPLTVTSAQKNPTAFYLCASSKQDGELFFGEGSRLTVL.

The chain joins TRBV6-1 to TRBJ1-5, with TRBD1 identical over 9 bases. Germline CDR1 MNHNS, CDR2 SASEGT. CDR3 length: 16 amino acids. Trimming cost V 2 bases and J 6 bases; bases outside gene matches: 8. The CDR3 DNA reads as TGTGCCAGCAGTGAATCCGGGACAGGGTACACTCAGCCCCAGCATTTT. It translates to CASSESGTGYTQPQHF.

This clone occurred a few times. This rearrangement joins TRBV18 to TRBJ2-1; D may be TRBD1 (6 bases). Germline V gene sequence: CDR1 KGHSH, CDR2 LQKENI. The CDR3 totals 15 residues. Trimming cost V 1 base and J 7 bases, with 14 bases left between them. This CDR3 is CASSPHREVGNEQFF. CDR3 DNA sequence: TGTGCCAGCTCACCACACAGGGAAGTAGGGAATGAGCAGTTCTTC.

This chain uses TRBV5-1 with TRBJ2-3; TRBD2 agrees at 9 bases. Germline assignment: CDR1 SGHRS and CDR2 YFSETQ. The CDR3 totals 16 residues. With 4 bases clipped from V and 3 bases from J, the junction kept 9 bases outside the gene matches. The CDR3 region has the DNA TGCGCCAGCAGCCCTTCTAGCGGGGTACAAACAGATACGCAGTATTTT. It is translated as CASSPSSGVQTDTQYF. The full variable domain, rest sourced from reference TRBV5-1 and TRBJ2-3, is KAGVTQTPRYLIKTRGQQVTLSCSPISGHRSVSWYQQTPGQGLQFLFEYFSETQRNKGNFPGRFSGRQFSNSRSEMNVSTLELGDSALYLCASSPSSGVQTDTQYFGPGTRLTVL.

V is TRBV19 and J is TRBJ2-7; TRBD2 matches at 8 bases. Germline V gene lookup returns CDR1 LNHDA and CDR2 SQIVND (reference sequence). The CDR3 is 14 residues long. V shed 6 bases and J 5 bases; nucleotides not matched to a gene: 9. CDR3 nucleotides: TGTGCCAGTAGAATCGGCGGGGGGACCGACGAGCAGTACTTC. As protein: CASRIGGGTDEQYF. Filled out from reference TRBV19 and TRBJ2-7, the complete variable domain reads DGGITQSPKYLFRKEGQNVTLSCEQNLNHDAMYWYRQDPGQGLRLIYYSQIVNDFQKGDIAEGYSVSREKKESFPLTVTSAQKNPTAFYLCASRIGGGTDEQYFGPGTRLTVT.

This clone has just a few counts. This chain uses TRBV19 with TRBJ2-7; 9 bases are shared with TRBD1. Germline CDR1 reads LNHDA; CDR2 reads SQIVND (reference sequence). Trimming at V came to 3 bases and at J to 6 bases, leaving 6 bases not matched to a gene. The CDR3 spans 14 residues. CDR3 sequence reads: CASSIKGQGTEQYF. The CDR3 DNA reads TGTGCCAGTAGTATTAAGGGACAGGGCACCGAGCAGTACTTC.

This sequence joins TRBV7-9 and TRBJ2-3; maybe TRBD1 (6 bases). The CDR3 has 16 residues. V was cut by 5 bases and J by 4 bases, with 19 bases left in between. The germline V gene has CDR1 SEHNR and CDR2 FQNEAQ (reference sequence). For the CDR3, the DNA is TGTGCCAGCAGCGGAGCTACAGGGAACTATGCAGATACGCAGTATTTT. Translated, it gives CASSGATGNYADTQYF. The full variable domain, completed using reference TRBV7-9 and TRBJ2-3, is DTGVSQNPRHKITKRGQNVTFRCDPISEHNRLYWYRQTLGQGPEFLTYFQNEAQLEKSRLLSDRFSAERPKGSFSTLEIQRTEQGDSAMYLCASSGATGNYADTQYFGPGTRLTVL.

This chain links TRBV25-1 with TRBJ1-4; 8 bases are a match to TRBD1. Germline values: CDR1 MGHDK, CDR2 SYGVNS. V dropped 4 bases and J dropped 6; count of bases not matched to a gene: 7. There are 15 residues in the CDR3. In nucleotides, the CDR3 is TGTGCCAGCAGTGGGTGGACAGGGAAGGATGAAAAACTGTTTTTT. This encodes CASSGWTGKDEKLFF.

The chain is built from TRBV6-5 and TRBJ2-5; D not resolved. V gave up 6 bases and J gave up 5 bases, with 13 bases separating them. Germline V CDR1 and CDR2: MNHEY, SVGAGI. The CDR3 totals 13 residues. CDR3 coding DNA: TGTGCCAGCAGCTGGTCCCTCGGGGAGACCCAGTACTTC. This translates into CASSWSLGETQYF.

Details on this clone: The same CDR3 arises from other DNA sequences in this sample as well. This chain connects TRBV29-1 to TRBJ2-1, with 7 bases aligning to TRBD2. Germline V gene lookup returns CDR1 SQVTM and CDR2 ANQGSEA. Unmatched junction bases numbered 0, after V lost 1 base and J lost 3 bases. This CDR3 spans 13 amino acids. The CDR3 spells CSVEGTSYNEQFF. CDR3 DNA: TGCAGCGTTGAAGGGACTAGCTACAATGAGCAGTTCTTC.

The rearrangement uses TRBV27 and TRBJ2-3; 10 positions match TRBD2. Per germline, CDR1 MNHEY and CDR2 SMNVEV (reference sequence). The CDR3 loop spans 13 amino acids. The junction had 2 bases not matched to a gene; V was cut back by 6 bases and J by 5 bases. As DNA, the CDR3 is TGTGCCAGCAGACTAGCGGGAAAAGATACGCAGTATTTT. It is translated as CASRLAGKDTQYF.

The rearrangement links TRBV2 to TRBJ2-1, with unresolved D. Trimming removed 5 bases at V and 3 bases at J, with 14 bases between. Germline lookup yields CDR1 SNHLY and CDR2 FYNNEI. The CDR3 is 15 residues long. CDR3 in amino acids: CASSISVTRYNEQFF. For the CDR3, the DNA is TGTGCCAGCAGTATCAGTGTGACTCGCTACAATGAGCAGTTCTTC. Supplemented by reference TRBV2 and TRBJ2-1, the full variable domain reads EPEVTQTPSHQVTQMGQEVILRCVPISNHLYFYWYRQILGQKVEFLVSFYNNEISEKSEIFDDQFSVERPDGSNFTLKIRSTKLEDSAMYFCASSISVTRYNEQFFGPGTRLTVL.

This rearrangement joins TRBV7-2 to TRBJ2-2, with D possibly being TRBD1 (5 bases). Deletions cut 8 bases from V and 6 bases from J, with 19 bases between. The CDR3 totals 15 residues. Germline CDR1 and CDR2: SGHTA and FQGNSA. DNA for the CDR3: TGTGCCAGCCCCAAATCAGCCCAGGGCGCCGGGGAGCTGTTTTTT. Encoded protein: CASPKSAQGAGELFF.

This clone was picked up a small number of times. This chain links TRBV2 with TRBJ2-1; 14 nucleotides line up with TRBD2. CDR1 is SNHLY, CDR2 FYNNEI, per germline. This CDR3 has 16 amino acids. V lost 7 bases to trimming and J lost 3 bases; unmatched junction nucleotides: 5. In DNA form, the CDR3 reads TGTGCCAGCAAATGGGGACTAGCGGGAGACTACAATGAGCAGTTCTTC. Amino acids: CASKWGLAGDYNEQFF.

V is TRBV5-1 and J is TRBJ2-3; 8 bases agree with TRBD1. Germline trimming cut 0 bases from V and 4 bases from J; bases unmatched to any gene: 1. Germline values: CDR1 SGHRS, CDR2 YFSETQ. The CDR3 runs to 14 residues. The CDR3 coding sequence is TGCGCCAGCAGCTTGGGGACAGGGCCAGATACGCAGTATTTT. This sequence encodes CASSLGTGPDTQYF.

There are a few counts of this clone. The chain employs TRBV6-1 and TRBJ1-5; perhaps TRBD1 as D (5 bases). Trimming took off 4 bases at V and 6 bases at J, with 10 bases between the two ends. The germline gives CDR1 MNHNS, CDR2 SASEGT. This CDR3 comprises 13 residues. The CDR3 DNA reads TGTGCCAGCAGTGTAACAGACAGTCAGCCCCAGCATTTT. This gives the protein CASSVTDSQPQHF.

CDR3 coding DNA: TGTGCCACCAGCAAGGGCCAGGGGCGAAATGAGCAGTTCTTC. Residues: CATSKGQGRNEQFF. The rearrangement links TRBV15 to TRBJ2-1, with D tentatively TRBD1 (6 bases). Trimming took 4 bases from V and 7 from J, leaving 14 bases between them. CDR1 is LNHNV and CDR2 is YYDKDF in the germline V gene (reference sequence). The CDR3 runs to 14 residues. The full variable domain, rest sourced from reference TRBV15 and TRBJ2-1, is DAMVIQNPRYQVTQFGKPVTLSCSQTLNHNVMYWYQQKSSQAPKLLFHYYDKDFNNEADTPDNFQSRRPNTSFCFLDIRSPGLGDTAMYLCATSKGQGRNEQFFGPGTRLTVL.

The V and J genes are TRBV13 and TRBJ1-1; D not resolved. Germline CDR1 PRHDT, CDR2 FYEKMQ (reference sequence). There are 13 residues in the CDR3. Trimming took 2 bases from V and 11 from J, leaving 15 bases between them. This CDR3 is CASSLMQATAAFF. CDR3 coding DNA: TGTGCCAGCAGCTTAATGCAGGCCACGGCCGCTTTCTTT. Full variable domain (remainder filled in from reference TRBV13 and TRBJ1-1): AAGVIQSPRHLIKEKRETATLKCYPIPRHDTVYWYQQGPGQDPQFLISFYEKMQSDKGSIPDRFSAQQFSDYHSELNMSSLELGDSALYFCASSLMQATAAFFGQGTRLTVV.

This clone was seen a single time. This chain's CDR3 is CASFRDAGQDYGYTF. For the CDR3, the DNA is TGTGCCAGCTTCCGGGACGCCGGACAGGACTATGGCTACACCTTC. The chain joins TRBV28 to TRBJ1-2; TRBD1 matches at 7 bases. Germline trimming cut 8 bases from V and 3 bases from J; bases unmatched to any gene: 12. The CDR3 loop spans 15 amino acids. The V gene's germline CDR1 is MDHEN and CDR2 SYDVKM.

The gene calls are TRBV5-4 and TRBJ2-3; 10 bases align to TRBD2. Unmatched junction bases numbered 10, after V lost 3 bases and J lost 0 bases. Per germline, CDR1 SGHNT and CDR2 YYREEE (reference sequence). The length of the CDR3 is 18 residues. Here the CDR3 DNA reads TGTGCCAGCAGCTCAAGGTGGACTAGCGGTACTAGCACAGATACGCAGTATTTT. Protein product: CASSSRWTSGTSTDTQYF.

V and J are TRBV5-1 and TRBJ1-1, with D hard to call. The CDR3 length is 13 residues. Germline CDR1 SGHRS, CDR2 YFSETQ. V was shortened by 2 bases and J by 5 bases, with 10 bases between the two germline ends. In DNA form, the CDR3 reads TGCGCCAGCAGCTTTCAACGGAGGACTGAAGCTTTCTTT. It encodes CASSFQRRTEAFF.

There are a few counts of this clone. The gene calls are TRBV5-1 and TRBJ2-7; 9 bases are shared with TRBD2. The J segment lost 0 bases and the V segment lost 4 bases, leaving 11 bases of the junction unmatched. This CDR3 has 17 amino acids. CDR1 SGHRS and CDR2 YFSETQ come from the germline V gene. The chain's CDR3 is CASSPLAGKVTSYEQYF. For the CDR3, the DNA is TGCGCCAGCAGCCCGCTAGCGGGGAAGGTTACCTCCTACGAGCAGTACTTC. Full variable domain (outside the CDR3, taken from reference TRBV5-1 and TRBJ2-7): KAGVTQTPRYLIKTRGQQVTLSCSPISGHRSVSWYQQTPGQGLQFLFEYFSETQRNKGNFPGRFSGRQFSNSRSEMNVSTLELGDSALYLCASSPLAGKVTSYEQYFGPGTRLTVT.